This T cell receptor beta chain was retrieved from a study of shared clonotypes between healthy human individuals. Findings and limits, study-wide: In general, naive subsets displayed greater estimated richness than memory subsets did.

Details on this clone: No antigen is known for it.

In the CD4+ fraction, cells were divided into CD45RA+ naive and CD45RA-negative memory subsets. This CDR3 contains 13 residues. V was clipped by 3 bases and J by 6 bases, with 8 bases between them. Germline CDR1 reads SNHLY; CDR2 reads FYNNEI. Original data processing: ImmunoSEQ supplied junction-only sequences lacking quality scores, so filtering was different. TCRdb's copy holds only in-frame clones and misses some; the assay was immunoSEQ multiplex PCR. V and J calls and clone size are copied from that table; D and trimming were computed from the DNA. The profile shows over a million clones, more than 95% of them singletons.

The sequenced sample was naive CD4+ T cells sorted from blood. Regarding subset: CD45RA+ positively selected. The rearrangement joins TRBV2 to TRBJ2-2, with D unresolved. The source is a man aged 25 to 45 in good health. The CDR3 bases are TGTGCCAGCAGTGAGTCAGGTCCCGGGGAGCTGTTTTTT. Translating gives CASSESGPGELFF. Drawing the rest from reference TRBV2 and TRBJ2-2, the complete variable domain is EPEVTQTPSHQVTQMGQEVILRCVPISNHLYFYWYRQILGQKVEFLVSFYNNEISEKSEIFDDQFSVERPDGSNFTLKIRSTKLEDSAMYFCASSESGPGELFFGEGSRLTVL.